A selection of T cell receptor beta chains follows, all from one sample in a study of regulatory T cells in long-lasting Graves disease. TCRdb used MiXCR to reprocess the multiplex PCR reads, holding one entry per CDR3 protein. The sample lists approximately 310,000 distinct CDR3 sequences, roughly 18% seen once, with 38% in the top ten. Specimen: peripheral blood mononuclear cells (PBMCs), collected at new diagnosis, from a patient treated with antithyroid drugs. Source of these receptors: a female donor with Graves disease. The CDR3 runs from the conserved cysteine through the conserved F or W. The order of the fields is J gene, V gene, D gene, clone size, CDR3 DNA, CDR3 protein. The D gene is left open where the match is weak. Some rows mark clone size as missing; the rest say once, few, many or name a class of expanded clone.

>TRBJ2-3|TRBV28|TRBD2|-
TGTGCCAGCAGTTTAGGGGCTAGCGGAACCACAGATACGCAGTATTTT
CASSLGASGTTDTQYF
>TRBJ2-2|TRBV7-2|-|few
TGTGCCAGCAGCTTCCGTCCCCGGTTGGCCGGGGAGCTGTTTTTT
CASSFRPRLAGELFF
>TRBJ2-4|TRBV27|-|many
TGTGCCAGCAGTCCCCGAACAGAGGGAGCCAAAAACATTCAGTACTTC
CASSPRTEGAKNIQYF
>TRBJ2-7|TRBV6-2/TRBV6-3|TRBD2|many
TGTGCCAGCAGTGAAAGCGGGAGGCCCTCCTACGAGCAGTACTTC
CASSESGRPSYEQYF
>TRBJ1-2|TRBV7-9|TRBD1|many
TGTGCCAGCAGTTACAGCCCGGGACAGCGATCTAACTATGGCTACACCTTC
CASSYSPGQRSNYGYTF
>TRBJ1-2|TRBV9|TRBD1|many
TGTGCCAGCAGCGTAGCTCCGGGCAGGGGGAAAAACTATGGCTACACCTTC
CASSVAPGRGKNYGYTF
>TRBJ2-5|TRBV9|-|many
TGTGCCAGCAGCGTAGGGGTCGGGAGAGGCGAGACCCAGTACTTC
CASSVGVGRGETQYF
>TRBJ2-1|TRBV10-2|-|many
TGCGCCAGCAGTCAAACCCCTAGCGAGAACTTCTTC
CASSQTPSENFF
>TRBJ1-5|TRBV12-3/TRBV12-4|-|many
TGTGCCAGCAGTTTAGGCGTGGGTCCTAGCAATCAGCCCCAGCATTTT
CASSLGVGPSNQPQHF
>TRBJ2-1|TRBV11-2|-|-
TGTGCCAGCAGCTTAGGGGGGACAGGGGTCGCGGGAGGGGAGTTCTTC
CASSLGGTGVAGGEFF
>TRBJ1-4|TRBV7-8|TRBD1|few
TGTGCCAGCAGTCGGGACAGCCTTAATGAAAAACTGTTTTTT
CASSRDSLNEKLFF
>TRBJ1-1|TRBV7-8|-|many
TGTGCCAGCAGCCCTGCACCATGGGCTAGGGACACTGAAGCTTTCTTT
CASSPAPWARDTEAFF